This T cell receptor (beta chain) was recovered during a study of cytomegalovirus exposure and HLA in healthy donors. General observations from the study: Relative to equally common others, HLA-associated TCR beta chains showed greater clonal expansion in a later analysis. Accurate prediction of HLA-A and HLA-B alleles (for most subjects) was reportedly achieved from TCR beta sequences. Most TCR sequences were uncommon, yet certain public TCRs appeared in many donors.

Trimming stripped 5 bases from V and 7 bases from J, with 18 bases between. The CDR3 runs to 16 residues. Germline V gene sequence: CDR1 SGHDN, CDR2 FVKESK. This clone showed up just a few times. Its antigen remains unidentified. The PCR was carried out with 60 Vbeta primers and 13 Jbeta primers. Clones were read by immunoSEQ multiplex PCR, and TCRdb kept only the in-frame ones, dropping some. The sample lists about 97,000 clones, approximately 72% occurring once. V gene TRBV14 combines with J gene TRBJ1-6; a weak D match, TRBD1 (6 bases). This receptor was obtained from a woman in her forties in good health and CMV-seronegative. Sequencing was performed on PBMCs. CDR3 in DNA: TGTGCCAGCAGCGAATCAGGGGCGGGCGGGAATTCACCCCTCCACTTT. Amino acid sequence: CASSESGAGGNSPLHF.